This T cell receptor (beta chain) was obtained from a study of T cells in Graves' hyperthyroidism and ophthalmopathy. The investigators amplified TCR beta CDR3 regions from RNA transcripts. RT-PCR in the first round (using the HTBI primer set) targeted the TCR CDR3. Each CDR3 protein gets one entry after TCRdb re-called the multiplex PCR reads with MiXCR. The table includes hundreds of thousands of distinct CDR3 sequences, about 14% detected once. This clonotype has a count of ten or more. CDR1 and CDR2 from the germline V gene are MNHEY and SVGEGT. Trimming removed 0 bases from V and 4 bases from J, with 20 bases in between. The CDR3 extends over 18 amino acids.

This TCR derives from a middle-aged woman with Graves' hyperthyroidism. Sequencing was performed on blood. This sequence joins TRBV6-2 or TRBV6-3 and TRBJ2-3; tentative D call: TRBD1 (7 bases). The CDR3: CASSYSSTGGDSPDTQYF. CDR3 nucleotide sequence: TGTGCCAGCAGTTACTCGAGTACCGGAGGGGACAGCCCAGATACGCAGTATTTT.